These T cell receptor beta chains were read from a single sample in a study of T cells in Graves' hyperthyroidism and ophthalmopathy. Each CDR3 protein is one row after TCRdb ran MiXCR on the multiplex PCR reads. This sample carries some 510,000 distinct CDR3 sequences, around 20% of them seen once, and the ten largest clones take approximately 26%. Sequencing was performed on blood. The receptors were gathered from a young man with Graves' hyperthyroidism. CDR3s include the opening cysteine and the closing phenylalanine or tryptophan. Fields, in order: J gene, CDR3 length, D gene, V gene, clone size, CDR3 protein, CDR3 DNA. A D gene is named only where the DNA matches it firmly. Clone size is given for some rows only: seen once, a few or many times, or a class if the clone is expanded.

j_gene: TRBJ2-2; len: 15; d_gene: NA; v_gene: TRBV25-1; abundance: many; CDR3aa: CASSEPDRNTGELFF; CDR3nt: TGTGCCAGCAGTGAACCCGACAGGAACACCGGGGAGCTGTTTTTT
j_gene: TRBJ1-6; len: 14; d_gene: NA; v_gene: TRBV2; abundance: many; CDR3aa: CASSELGEDSPLHF; CDR3nt: TGTGCCAGCAGTGAACTGGGAGAGGACTCACCCCTCCACTTT
j_gene: TRBJ2-5; len: 16; d_gene: TRBD2; v_gene: TRBV12-3/TRBV12-4; abundance: NA; CDR3aa: CASSLGPSGGQETQYF; CDR3nt: TGTGCCAGCAGTTTAGGGCCTAGCGGGGGGCAAGAGACCCAGTACTTC
j_gene: TRBJ2-7; len: 15; d_gene: NA; v_gene: TRBV7-9; abundance: once; CDR3aa: CASSLEGHSSYEQYF; CDR3nt: TGTGCCAGCAGCTTAGAGGGACATTCCTCCTACGAGCAGTACTTC
j_gene: TRBJ2-7; len: 15; d_gene: NA; v_gene: TRBV2; abundance: NA; CDR3aa: CASREGSGASYEQYF; CDR3nt: TGTGCCAGCAGAGAGGGGTCGGGGGCCTCCTACGAGCAGTACTTC
j_gene: TRBJ1-1; len: 15; d_gene: NA; v_gene: TRBV20-1; abundance: many; CDR3aa: CSARGAGTLNTEAFF; CDR3nt: TGCAGTGCTAGAGGCGCCGGGACGCTGAACACTGAAGCTTTCTTT
j_gene: TRBJ2-4; len: 16; d_gene: NA; v_gene: TRBV4-1; abundance: NA; CDR3aa: CASSQGVSLTKNIQYF; CDR3nt: TGCGCCAGCAGCCAAGGAGTATCCCTAACCAAAAACATTCAGTACTTC
j_gene: TRBJ1-1; len: 13; d_gene: TRBD1; v_gene: TRBV28; abundance: many; CDR3aa: CASSIMTGAEAFF; CDR3nt: TGTGCCAGCAGTATCATGACAGGGGCCGAAGCTTTCTTT
j_gene: TRBJ2-7; len: 11; d_gene: TRBD2; v_gene: TRBV6-1; abundance: NA; CDR3aa: CAISSGYEQYF; CDR3nt: TGTGCCATCTCTAGCGGCTACGAGCAGTACTTC
j_gene: TRBJ2-7; len: 12; d_gene: NA; v_gene: TRBV19; abundance: many; CDR3aa: CASSMSGGEQYF; CDR3nt: TGTGCCAGTAGTATGTCCGGCGGCGAGCAGTACTTC
j_gene: TRBJ2-2; len: 19; d_gene: TRBD2; v_gene: TRBV4-2; abundance: few; CDR3aa: CASSQLFTGTSGSTGELFF; CDR3nt: TGTGCCAGCAGCCAACTCTTCACCGGGACTAGCGGATCTACCGGGGAGCTGTTTTTT
j_gene: TRBJ1-3; len: 18; d_gene: TRBD1; v_gene: TRBV12-3/TRBV12-4; abundance: many; CDR3aa: CASSLMVGQGAPGNTIYF; CDR3nt: TGTGCCAGCAGTTTAATGGTGGGACAGGGGGCGCCCGGAAACACCATATATTTT
j_gene: TRBJ2-6; len: 14; d_gene: TRBD1; v_gene: TRBV20-1; abundance: few; CDR3aa: CSRDRNPGANVLTF; CDR3nt: TGCAGCCGGGACAGAAACCCTGGGGCCAACGTCCTGACTTTC
j_gene: TRBJ1-1; len: 13; d_gene: NA; v_gene: TRBV10-2; abundance: few; CDR3aa: CASSRDIYTEAFF; CDR3nt: TGCGCCAGCAGCCGGGACATTTACACTGAAGCTTTCTTT
j_gene: TRBJ2-1; len: 14; d_gene: NA; v_gene: TRBV6-1; abundance: many; CDR3aa: CASTDYGGADEQFF; CDR3nt: TGTGCCAGCACCGATTATGGGGGGGCCGATGAGCAGTTCTTC
j_gene: TRBJ2-3; len: 13; d_gene: NA; v_gene: TRBV29-1; abundance: many; CDR3aa: CSVDWTRTDTQYF; CDR3nt: TGCAGCGTTGACTGGACCCGCACAGATACGCAGTATTTT
j_gene: TRBJ1-2; len: 15; d_gene: NA; v_gene: TRBV6-5; abundance: many; CDR3aa: CASSYGATPNYGYTF; CDR3nt: TGTGCCAGCAGTTACGGTGCCACGCCTAACTATGGCTACACCTTC
j_gene: TRBJ1-1; len: 16; d_gene: TRBD1; v_gene: TRBV11-1; abundance: NA; CDR3aa: CASSLFPGQGNTEAFF; CDR3nt: TGTGCCAGCAGCTTATTCCCGGGACAGGGGAACACTGAAGCTTTCTTT
j_gene: TRBJ2-7; len: 12; d_gene: NA; v_gene: TRBV20-1; abundance: many; CDR3aa: CSAASLGGEQYF; CDR3nt: TGCAGTGCTGCGTCCCTGGGTGGAGAGCAGTACTTC
j_gene: TRBJ1-1; len: 14; d_gene: NA; v_gene: TRBV27; abundance: many; CDR3aa: CASSLMGRGTEAFF; CDR3nt: TGTGCCAGCAGTTTAATGGGGCGAGGCACTGAAGCTTTCTTT
j_gene: TRBJ2-7; len: 15; d_gene: TRBD1; v_gene: TRBV27; abundance: many; CDR3aa: CASSPIGQGEYEQYF; CDR3nt: TGTGCCAGCAGTCCTATTGGACAGGGAGAGTACGAGCAGTACTTC
j_gene: TRBJ2-7; len: 15; d_gene: NA; v_gene: TRBV27; abundance: NA; CDR3aa: CASSRRGESSYEQYF; CDR3nt: TGTGCCAGCAGCCGAAGGGGCGAGAGCTCCTACGAGCAGTACTTC
j_gene: TRBJ2-2; len: 14; d_gene: NA; v_gene: TRBV30; abundance: many; CDR3aa: CALRGAGNTGELFF; CDR3nt: TGTGCCTTACGAGGAGCGGGGAACACCGGGGAGCTGTTTTTT
j_gene: TRBJ1-1; len: 13; d_gene: NA; v_gene: TRBV20-1; abundance: many; CDR3aa: CSARGQGYTEAFF; CDR3nt: TGCAGTGCTAGGGGGCAGGGTTACACTGAAGCTTTCTTT
j_gene: TRBJ1-1; len: 14; d_gene: NA; v_gene: TRBV12-3/TRBV12-4; abundance: few; CDR3aa: CASSPYSENTEAFF; CDR3nt: TGTGCCAGCAGCCCCTATTCAGAGAACACTGAAGCTTTCTTT
j_gene: TRBJ2-7; len: 14; d_gene: TRBD1; v_gene: TRBV6-1; abundance: many; CDR3aa: CASSGDRMGGEQYF; CDR3nt: TGTGCCAGCAGTGGGGACAGGATGGGGGGTGAGCAGTACTTC
j_gene: TRBJ2-2; len: 11; d_gene: NA; v_gene: TRBV29-1; abundance: many; CDR3aa: CSVSATGELFF; CDR3nt: TGCAGCGTTAGTGCCACCGGGGAGCTGTTTTTT
j_gene: TRBJ2-7; len: 16; d_gene: NA; v_gene: TRBV14; abundance: many; CDR3aa: CASSQATPGPYYEQYF; CDR3nt: TGTGCCAGCAGCCAAGCCACTCCAGGGCCGTACTACGAGCAGTACTTC
j_gene: TRBJ2-7; len: 13; d_gene: TRBD2; v_gene: TRBV28; abundance: many; CDR3aa: CASSLRGVGEQYF; CDR3nt: TGTGCCAGCAGTTTACGGGGGGTCGGCGAGCAGTACTTC
j_gene: TRBJ2-7; len: 15; d_gene: TRBD1; v_gene: TRBV9; abundance: many; CDR3aa: CASSVEMGQTYEQYF; CDR3nt: TGTGCCAGCAGCGTAGAGATGGGACAGACCTACGAGCAGTACTTC
j_gene: TRBJ2-7; len: 15; d_gene: TRBD1; v_gene: TRBV28; abundance: few; CDR3aa: CASSSPGQGNYEQYF; CDR3nt: TGTGCCAGCAGTTCTCCGGGACAGGGTAACTACGAGCAGTACTTC
j_gene: TRBJ1-1; len: 14; d_gene: NA; v_gene: TRBV4-1; abundance: few; CDR3aa: CASRPVGGYTEAFF; CDR3nt: TGCGCCAGCAGGCCCGTCGGGGGATACACTGAAGCTTTCTTT
j_gene: TRBJ1-1; len: 12; d_gene: NA; v_gene: TRBV10-3; abundance: NA; CDR3aa: CAIRDRETEAFF; CDR3nt: TGTGCCATCAGGGACCGAGAGACTGAAGCTTTCTTT
j_gene: TRBJ2-3; len: 19; d_gene: TRBD2; v_gene: TRBV5-1; abundance: few; CDR3aa: CASSLGLAGGKRITDTQYF; CDR3nt: TGCGCCAGCAGCTTGGGCCTAGCGGGGGGGAAGAGGATCACAGATACGCAGTATTTT
j_gene: TRBJ2-2; len: 16; d_gene: TRBD2; v_gene: TRBV12-3/TRBV12-4; abundance: few; CDR3aa: CASSHGLAGSSGELFF; CDR3nt: TGTGCCAGCAGCCACGGACTAGCGGGTTCCAGCGGGGAGCTGTTTTTT
j_gene: TRBJ2-7; len: 13; d_gene: TRBD1; v_gene: TRBV6-1; abundance: NA; CDR3aa: CATQTGGNHEQYF; CDR3nt: TGTGCCACCCAGACAGGGGGAAACCACGAGCAGTACTTC
j_gene: TRBJ1-2; len: 14; d_gene: TRBD1; v_gene: TRBV19; abundance: many; CDR3aa: CASSRTGLNYGYTF; CDR3nt: TGTGCCAGTAGTCGGACAGGGCTTAACTATGGCTACACCTTC
j_gene: TRBJ2-2; len: 15; d_gene: NA; v_gene: TRBV11-2; abundance: few; CDR3aa: CASSLELGIAGELFF; CDR3nt: TGTGCCAGCAGCTTAGAACTGGGGATCGCCGGGGAGCTGTTTTTT